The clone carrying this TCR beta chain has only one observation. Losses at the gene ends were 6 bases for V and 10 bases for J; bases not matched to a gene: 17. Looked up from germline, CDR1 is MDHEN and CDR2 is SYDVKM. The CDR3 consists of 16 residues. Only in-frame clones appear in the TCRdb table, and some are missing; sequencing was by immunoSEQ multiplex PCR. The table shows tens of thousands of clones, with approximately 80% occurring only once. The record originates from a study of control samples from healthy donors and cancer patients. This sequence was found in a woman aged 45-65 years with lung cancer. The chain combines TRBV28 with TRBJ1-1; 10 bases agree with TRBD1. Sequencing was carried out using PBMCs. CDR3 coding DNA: TGTGCCAGCAGCCCAATTACCGGGACAGGGGTTATCGGAGCTTTCTTT. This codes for CASSPITGTGVIGAFF.